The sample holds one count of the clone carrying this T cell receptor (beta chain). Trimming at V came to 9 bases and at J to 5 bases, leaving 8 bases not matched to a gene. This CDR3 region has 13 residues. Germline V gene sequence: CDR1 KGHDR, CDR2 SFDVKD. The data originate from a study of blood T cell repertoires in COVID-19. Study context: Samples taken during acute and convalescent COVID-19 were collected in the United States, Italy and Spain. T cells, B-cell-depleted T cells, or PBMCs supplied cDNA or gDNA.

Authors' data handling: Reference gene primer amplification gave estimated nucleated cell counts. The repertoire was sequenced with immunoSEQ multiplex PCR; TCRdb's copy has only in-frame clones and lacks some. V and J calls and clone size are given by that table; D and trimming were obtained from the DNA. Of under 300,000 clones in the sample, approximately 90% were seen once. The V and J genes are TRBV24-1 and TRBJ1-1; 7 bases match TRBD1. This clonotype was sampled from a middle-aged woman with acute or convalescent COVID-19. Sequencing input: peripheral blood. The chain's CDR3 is CATSTGEFTEAFF. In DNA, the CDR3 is TGTGCCACCTCTACAGGGGAGTTTACTGAAGCTTTCTTT.